Following are 17 T cell receptor beta chains from one sample sequenced in a study of fetal regulatory T cell absence and autoimmunity. Method: immunoSEQ multiplex PCR; TCRdb's copy keeps in-frame clones and lacks some. The table shows around 45,000 clones, with about 86% occurring only once. Sequencing input: cord blood. All receptors derive from a newborn boy with IPEX syndrome.

V and J are TRBV4-1 and TRBJ1-1, with 7 bases aligning to TRBD1. V was pared by 1 base and J by 0 bases, with 2 bases of the junction left unmatched. There are 15 residues in the CDR3. In germline, CDR1 is MGHRA, CDR2 YSYEKL. The CDR3 is CASSQGDRVNTEAFF. The CDR3 coding sequence is TGCGCCAGCAGCCAAGGAGACAGGGTGAACACTGAAGCTTTCTTT.

The chain is built from TRBV4-1 and TRBJ1-2, with TRBD1 as a possible D gene (5 bases). V was shortened by 1 base and J by 6 bases, with 12 bases between the two germline ends. The CDR3 spans 14 residues. Germline assignment: CDR1 MGHRA and CDR2 YSYEKL. The chain's CDR3 is CASSQAGRLDGYTF. The CDR3 DNA reads TGCGCCAGCAGCCAAGCGGGACGCCTTGATGGCTACACCTTC.

The chain carries TRBV6-5 and TRBJ1-2, with 11 positions matching TRBD1. The CDR3 length is 13 residues. Germline V gene sequence: CDR1 MNHEY, CDR2 SVGAGI. J gave up 4 bases and V 8 bases, and 3 bases lay outside the gene matches. The CDR3 DNA sequence: TGTGCCAGCGGTGGGACAGGGGGCTATGGCTACACCTTC. Translating it yields CASGGTGGYGYTF.

The V gene is TRBV4-3, the J gene TRBJ1-4; D remains ambiguous. The CDR3 totals 15 residues. CDR1 is LGHNA, CDR2 YSLEER, per germline. V gave up 4 bases and J gave up 0 bases, with 9 bases separating them. In nucleotides, the CDR3 is TGCGCCAGCAGCCCCAACAGCGCAACTAATGAAAAACTGTTTTTT. It specifies CASSPNSATNEKLFF.

V and J are TRBV7-9 and TRBJ2-2; 9 bases fit TRBD2. The ends lost 2 bases at V and 3 bases at J; junction bases unmatched: 13. The CDR3 runs 19 residues. Germline V gene lookup returns CDR1 SEHNR and CDR2 FQNEAQ (reference sequence). CDR3 sequence reads: CASSLTLAGMWSDTGELFF. DNA for the CDR3: TGTGCCAGCAGCTTAACGCTAGCGGGGATGTGGTCGGACACCGGGGAGCTGTTTTTT.

V and J are TRBV28 and TRBJ1-4, with D unresolved. V was clipped by 1 base and J by 4 bases, with 13 bases between them. Germline CDR1 is MDHEN and CDR2 is SYDVKM. CDR3 size: 16 residues. The chain's CDR3 is CASSLSLRTYNEKLFF. The CDR3 DNA follows: TGTGCCAGCAGTTTATCCCTCAGGACTTATAATGAAAAACTGTTTTTT.

The J gene is TRBJ2-3, the V gene TRBV12-2; TRBD2 is the table's D call and was not checked against the DNA. TRBV12-2 is a known pseudogene. This CDR3 comprises 20 residues. This chain's CDR3 is CASRLGLAGGPRFLTDTQYF. CDR3 in DNA: TGTGCAAGTCGCCTAGGACTAGCGGGGGGGCCACGATTTCTCACAGATACGCAGTATTTT.

This clone has more than one count but fewer than ten. The CDR3 region is CASSTSTGDGGYTF. CDR3 nucleotide sequence: TGTGCCAGTAGTACCTCTACAGGGGACGGGGGCTACACCTTC. V gene TRBV19 combines with J gene TRBJ1-2; 7 nucleotides line up with TRBD1. Germline V gene data show CDR1 as LNHDA and CDR2 as SQIVND (reference sequence). V was pared by 4 bases and J by 8 bases, with 10 bases of the junction left unmatched. This CDR3 has 14 amino acids. The whole variable domain, remainder taken from reference TRBV19 and TRBJ1-2, is DGGITQSPKYLFRKEGQNVTLSCEQNLNHDAMYWYRQDPGQGLRLIYYSQIVNDFQKGDIAEGYSVSREKKESFPLTVTSAQKNPTAFYLCASSTSTGDGGYTFGSGTRLTVV.

The chain combines TRBV7-9 with TRBJ2-1, with TRBD1 matching over 8 bases. The CDR3 extends over 16 amino acids. In germline, CDR1 is SEHNR, CDR2 FQNEAQ (reference sequence). The junction had 6 bases not matched to a gene; V was cut back by 5 bases and J by 0 bases. In DNA, the CDR3 is TGTGCCAGCAGCGAGTTAACAGGGGGCTCCTACAATGAGCAGTTCTTC. Encoded protein: CASSELTGGSYNEQFF.

V and J are TRBV4-1 and TRBJ2-1; D may be TRBD1 (5 bases). V was shortened by 6 bases and J by 8 bases, with 8 bases between the two germline ends. The CDR3 loop spans 11 amino acids. CDR1 and CDR2 from the germline V gene are MGHRA and YSYEKL. DNA for the CDR3: TGCGCCAGCAGTTTAGGGGATGAGCAGTTCTTC. Its translation is CASSLGDEQFF.

The chain has TRBV20-1 and TRBJ2-2; D unresolved. V lost 5 bases to trimming and J lost 4 bases, with 5 bases between them. Germline lookup yields CDR1 DFQATT and CDR2 SNEGSKA (reference sequence). The length of the CDR3 is 11 residues. This CDR3 is CSADLTGELFF. The CDR3 DNA follows: TGCAGTGCTGATCTCACCGGGGAGCTGTTTTTT.

The chain carries TRBV7-2 and TRBJ2-3, with unresolved D. V gave up 5 bases and J gave up 1 base, with 10 bases separating them. The V gene's germline CDR1 is SGHTA and CDR2 FQGNSA. CDR3 length: 14 residues. DNA for the CDR3: TGTGCCAGCAGCCCCCTAGTACGCACAGATACGCAGTATTTT. It yields the protein CASSPLVRTDTQYF.

The rearrangement uses TRBV6-5 and TRBJ2-7, with D possibly matching TRBD2 (6 bases). CDR1 and CDR2 (germline): MNHEY, SVGAGI. Trimming cost V 7 bases and J 0 bases, with 13 bases left between them. CDR3 length: 14 amino acids. The CDR3, as DNA: TGTGCCAGCAAGACCGGGACTCTCTCCTACGAGCAGTACTTC. Amino acid sequence: CASKTGTLSYEQYF.

This rearrangement joins TRBV6-1 to TRBJ2-7; a possible D gene is TRBD1 (5 bases). Germline CDR1 is MNHNS and CDR2 is SASEGT. V was clipped by 2 bases and J by 3 bases, with 14 bases between them. This CDR3 region has 15 residues. This CDR3 reads CASSEPPRRDYEQYF. The CDR3 nucleotides read TGTGCCAGCAGTGAACCGCCACGCAGGGACTACGAGCAGTACTTC.

Only one count was recorded for this clone. CDR3 protein: CASSLGGLANTGELFF. CDR3 DNA: TGTGCCAGCAGCTTGGGGGGACTAGCGAACACCGGGGAGCTGTTTTTT. The V call is TRBV5-4, the J call TRBJ2-2; 8 bases are a match to TRBD2. The CDR3 runs to 16 residues. With V trimmed by 0 bases and J by 0 bases, 1 base remained unmatched. Germline V gene lookup returns CDR1 SGHNT and CDR2 YYREEE (reference sequence).

The CDR3 DNA reads as TGTGCCAGCAGTTTAAGTAGCGGGAGAGGAGGACAAGAGACCCAGTACTTC. Amino acids: CASSLSSGRGGQETQYF. The V gene is TRBV27, the J gene TRBJ2-5, with 9 bases fitting TRBD2. The V gene's germline CDR1 is MNHEY and CDR2 SMNVEV (reference sequence). There are 17 residues in the CDR3. V was clipped by 2 bases and J by 2 bases; unmatched bases: 9.

This sequence joins TRBV4-1 and TRBJ2-5; D call uncertain. CDR3 length: 16 residues. V dropped 1 base and J dropped 5 bases, with 17 bases sitting between them. Germline lookup yields CDR1 MGHRA and CDR2 YSYEKL. The DNA of the CDR3 is TGCGCCAGCAGCCAAGTTCCCTCGCTTGGCCGGGAGACCCAGTACTTC. Protein sequence: CASSQVPSLGRETQYF.